This T cell receptor beta chain was found in a study of vaccination effects on CD4 cells after COVID-19. Study at large: Relative to the second dose, post-vaccine samples were obtained a median of 72 days later.

Antigen-specific CD4+ T cells were expanded (with viral peptide pools) by the ViraFEST assay ahead of sequencing. Culturing for 10 to 11 days preceded CD4+ T cell isolation. All participants had two doses of either the BNT162b2 or mRNA-1273 vaccine. The healthy vaccine recipients, who had no prior SARS-CoV-2 infection, showed negative nucleocapsid antibodies. Peptides at around 10 ug/ml and IL-2 at 9.5 to 10 IU/ml were added to around 2 million PBMC per well. Repertoires were generated with immunoSEQ multiplex PCR, while TCRdb's copy carries only in-frame clones and drops some. The table lists roughly 59,000 clones, 75% to 85% of them singletons, with less than 2.5% in the top ten. Comment on this clone: The antigen remains unidentified.

The CDR3 consists of 19 residues. Trimming took off 2 bases at V and 7 bases at J, with 27 bases between the two ends. Germline assignment: CDR1 LGHDT and CDR2 YNNKEL (reference sequence). General study results and limits: Clones from infection and from vaccination both contracted markedly late after vaccination.

This rearrangement joins TRBV3-1 (or the pseudogene TRBV3-2) to TRBJ2-1; tentative D call: TRBD2 (6 bases). Sequencing used CD4+ T cells from PBMCs cultured with HCoV-OC43 spike peptides, obtained after COVID-19 vaccination. As for subset: HCoV-OC43 spike overlapping peptide pool stimulation. This clonotype originated in a human donor who received a COVID-19 vaccine. DNA of the CDR3: TGTGCCAGCAGCCAAAATACCCCGGAGGGGCCTGCTTTGGAGAATGAGCAGTTCTTC. Its translation is CASSQNTPEGPALENEQFF.